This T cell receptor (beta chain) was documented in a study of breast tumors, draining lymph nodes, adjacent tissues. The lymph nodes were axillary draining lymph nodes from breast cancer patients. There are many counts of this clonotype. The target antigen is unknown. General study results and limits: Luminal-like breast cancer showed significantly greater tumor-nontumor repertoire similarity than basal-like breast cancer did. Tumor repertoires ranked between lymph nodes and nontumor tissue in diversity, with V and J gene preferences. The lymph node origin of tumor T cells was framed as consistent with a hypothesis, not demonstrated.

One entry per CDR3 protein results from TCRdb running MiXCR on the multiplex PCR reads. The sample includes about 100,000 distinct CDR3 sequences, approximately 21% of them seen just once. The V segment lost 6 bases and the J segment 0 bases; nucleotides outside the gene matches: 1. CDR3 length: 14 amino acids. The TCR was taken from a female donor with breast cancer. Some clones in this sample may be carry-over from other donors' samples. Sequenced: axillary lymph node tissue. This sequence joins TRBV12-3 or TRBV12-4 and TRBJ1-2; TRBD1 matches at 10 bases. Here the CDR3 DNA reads TGTGCCAGCAGGGGGACAGGGGCTAACTATGGCTACACCTTC. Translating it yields CASRGTGANYGYTF.